Presented here are 19 T cell receptor beta chains from one specimen sequenced in a study of CD8 T cells in Susac syndrome. With random hexamers, about 0.45 to 1 ug RNA was reverse transcribed. Using its own MiXCR run on the immunoSEQ multiplex PCR reads, TCRdb lists one record per CDR3 protein. Of over 100,000 distinct CDR3 sequences in the sample, over 90% are singletons; the top ten hold more than 0.13%. The sequencing sample was made of CD4+ T cells from PBMCs. These receptors were collected from a human donor in good health.

The chain carries TRBV4-3 and TRBJ2-7; D gene unclear. There are 14 residues in the CDR3. Trimming took off 0 bases at V and 0 bases at J, with 6 bases between the two ends. The germline CDR1 and CDR2 sequences are LGHNA and YSLEER. CDR3 bases: TGCGCCAGCAGCCAAGACCGGAGCTCCTACGAGCAGTACTTC. Encoded protein: CASSQDRSSYEQYF.

The chain combines TRBV5-5 with TRBJ1-1; D is unresolved. Germline lookup yields CDR1 SGHKS and CDR2 YYEKEE (reference sequence). The V end was cut by 4 bases, the J end by 5 bases, with 15 bases between. The CDR3 loop spans 14 amino acids. CDR3 loop: CASSPRRGGTEAFF. DNA for the CDR3: TGTGCCAGCAGCCCCCGGCGAGGTGGGACTGAAGCTTTCTTT.

This clonotype has only a few counts. The chain links TRBV12-3 or TRBV12-4 to TRBJ2-7; the D call may be TRBD1 or TRBD2 (5 bases each). Trimming cost V 3 bases and J 7 bases, with 10 bases left between them. The CDR3 is made up of 12 amino acids. The CDR3 DNA sequence: TGTGCCAGCAGTTTTACAGGAGGAGAGCAGTACTTC. The encoded protein is CASSFTGGEQYF.

V is TRBV7-3 and J is TRBJ2-3, with a tentative D call TRBD2 (5 bases). Germline CDR1 SGHTA, CDR2 FQGTGA. The V end was cut by 5 bases, the J end by 0 bases, with 9 bases between. The CDR3 is made up of 14 amino acids. This chain's CDR3 is CASSPGFSTDTQYF. The CDR3 DNA reads as TGTGCCAGCAGCCCGGGGTTTAGCACAGATACGCAGTATTTT.

Concerning this clonotype: An end of the junction does not agree with germline; a read error may underlie this. V is TRBV29-1 and J is TRBJ1-2; no clear D. Germline CDR1 is SQVTM and CDR2 is ANQGSEA. This CDR3 region has 10 residues. The CDR3 DNA is TGCAGCGTTGAAGATAGGACGGCTTCCTTC. This sequence encodes CSVEDRTASF.

The chain joins TRBV27 to TRBJ2-7, with a possible D match to TRBD1 (6 bases). The V gene lost 6 bases and the J gene lost 1 base, with 10 bases spanning the gap. The CDR3 consists of 13 residues. Germline CDR1 reads MNHEY; CDR2 reads SMNVEV (reference sequence). The CDR3 DNA follows: TGTGCCAGCAGGGGGCAGGGGTCCTACGAGCAGTACTTC. This gives the protein CASRGQGSYEQYF.

This chain uses TRBV20-1 with TRBJ2-1; TRBD1 matches 9 bases. Trimming took 5 bases from V and 4 from J; bases not matched to a gene: 9. Germline V gene sequence: CDR1 DFQATT, CDR2 SNEGSKA (reference sequence). There are 15 residues in the CDR3. The CDR3 DNA reads as TGCAGTGCTGGCCCCGGGACAGGGCTTTACAATGAGCAGTTCTTC. Amino acid sequence: CSAGPGTGLYNEQFF.

The chain couples TRBV6-2 or TRBV6-3 to TRBJ2-3; 11 nucleotides match TRBD2. The CDR3 has 16 residues. The J segment lost 2 bases and the V segment lost 5 bases, leaving 6 bases of the junction unmatched. Germline values: CDR1 MNHEY, CDR2 SVGEGT. CDR3 in amino acids: CASSPIAGGFTDTQYF. The CDR3 nucleotides are TGTGCCAGCAGTCCTATAGCGGGAGGGTTCACAGATACGCAGTATTTT.

This chain uses TRBV29-1 with TRBJ2-4, with 13 positions matching TRBD2. V lost 1 base and J lost 8; bases outside the gene matches: 8. Germline values: CDR1 SQVTM, CDR2 ANQGSEA. The CDR3 extends over 16 amino acids. CDR3 in amino acids: CSVEGVLAGGPDIQYF. Written as DNA, the CDR3 is TGCAGCGTTGAAGGTGTACTAGCGGGAGGGCCAGACATTCAGTACTTC.

The DNA for the CDR3 is TGTGCCAGCAGCCTTTGGACAGGGGGTGTGATATCTTCAGATACGCAGTATTTT. It specifies CASSLWTGGVISSDTQYF. The chain links TRBV7-9 to TRBJ2-3; TRBD1 agrees at 10 bases. The trim removed 5 bases at V and 4 bases at J, leaving 15 bases unmatched. CDR1 and CDR2 from the germline V gene are SEHNR and FQNEAQ (reference sequence). CDR3 length: 18 amino acids.

The chain uses TRBV27 and TRBJ2-7, with 10 nucleotides matching TRBD1. V lost 6 bases and J lost 5; bases outside the gene matches: 4. The CDR3 totals 13 residues. CDR1 and CDR2 (germline): MNHEY, SMNVEV (reference sequence). This CDR3 is CASRTGGINEQYF. The CDR3, as DNA: TGTGCCAGCAGGACAGGGGGCATCAACGAGCAGTACTTC.

The rearrangement joins TRBV25-1 to TRBJ2-1; possible D gene TRBD1, 6 bases. The CDR3 length is 13 residues. V was cut by 6 bases and J by 5 bases, with 11 bases left in between. Germline-derived CDR1 and CDR2 are MGHDK and SYGVNS. The CDR3 DNA follows: TGTGCCAGCAGACAACAGGGTGACAATGAGCAGTTCTTC. Protein: CASRQQGDNEQFF.

The J gene is TRBJ1-5, the V gene TRBV20-1; D might be TRBD1 (5 bases). The V gene's germline CDR1 is DFQATT and CDR2 SNEGSKA (reference sequence). The V end lost 3 bases, the J end lost 0 bases, and 12 bases lay between the germline ends. The CDR3 is 15 residues long. The CDR3 DNA sequence: TGCAGTGCTAGGGGGCAGTACAATAGCAATCAGCCCCAGCATTTT. Residues: CSARGQYNSNQPQHF.

The V and J genes are TRBV6-5 and TRBJ1-2, with D tentatively TRBD1 (6 bases). The CDR3 is 14 amino acids. CDR1 is MNHEY and CDR2 is SVGAGI in the germline V gene. V was trimmed by 4 bases and J by 3 bases, leaving 12 bases between them. The CDR3 sequence: CASSSGGGDYGYTF. CDR3 DNA: TGTGCCAGCAGTTCCGGTGGGGGCGACTATGGCTACACCTTC.

V gene TRBV5-1 combines with J gene TRBJ1-2; D might be TRBD1 (5 bases). Germline V gene sequence: CDR1 SGHRS, CDR2 YFSETQ. The CDR3 runs to 16 residues. V lost 4 bases, J lost 4 bases, and 20 bases lay in between. CDR3 sequence reads: CASSAEPQDTLYGYTF. The CDR3 bases are TGCGCCAGCAGCGCCGAACCCCAGGACACCCTCTATGGCTACACCTTC.

The J gene is TRBJ2-5, the V gene TRBV10-3; D is unclear. The CDR3 contains 10 residues. Germline loops: CDR1 ENHRY, CDR2 SYGVKD. V gave up 8 bases and J gave up 2 bases, with 3 bases separating them. The CDR3 region is CAIGQETQYF. CDR3 nucleotides: TGTGCCATCGGACAAGAGACCCAGTACTTC.

The CDR3 sequence is CAWSALLGSDEQYF. The CDR3 DNA is TGTGCCTGGAGTGCTCTTCTCGGGAGCGACGAGCAGTACTTC. The chain recombines TRBV30 with TRBJ2-7, with a possible D match to TRBD2 (6 bases). Germline V gives CDR1 GTSNPN, CDR2 SVGIG (reference sequence). V was shortened by 1 base and J by 5 bases, with 15 bases between the two germline ends. This CDR3 has 14 amino acids.

The chain recombines TRBV19 with TRBJ2-1, with 9 bases identical to TRBD1. V lost 10 bases and J lost 6; bases outside the gene matches: 7. The CDR3 length is 13 residues. In germline, CDR1 is LNHDA, CDR2 SQIVND (reference sequence). In DNA, the CDR3 is TGTGCCATCTCAGGGACAGGGATCAATGAGCAGTTCTTC. This sequence encodes CAISGTGINEQFF. Using reference TRBV19 and TRBJ2-1 for the parts outside the CDR3, the full variable domain is DGGITQSPKYLFRKEGQNVTLSCEQNLNHDAMYWYRQDPGQGLRLIYYSQIVNDFQKGDIAEGYSVSREKKESFPLTVTSAQKNPTAFYLCAISGTGINEQFFGPGTRLTVL.

CDR3 protein: CASSQQDRVADTQYF. In nucleotides, the CDR3 is TGTGCCAGCAGCCAACAGGACAGGGTCGCAGATACGCAGTATTTT. This chain connects TRBV6-2 or TRBV6-3 to TRBJ2-3, with TRBD1 identical over 8 bases. With V trimmed by 6 bases and J by 4 bases, 9 bases remained unmatched. The germline V gene has CDR1 MNHEY and CDR2 SVGEGT. The CDR3 spans 15 residues.